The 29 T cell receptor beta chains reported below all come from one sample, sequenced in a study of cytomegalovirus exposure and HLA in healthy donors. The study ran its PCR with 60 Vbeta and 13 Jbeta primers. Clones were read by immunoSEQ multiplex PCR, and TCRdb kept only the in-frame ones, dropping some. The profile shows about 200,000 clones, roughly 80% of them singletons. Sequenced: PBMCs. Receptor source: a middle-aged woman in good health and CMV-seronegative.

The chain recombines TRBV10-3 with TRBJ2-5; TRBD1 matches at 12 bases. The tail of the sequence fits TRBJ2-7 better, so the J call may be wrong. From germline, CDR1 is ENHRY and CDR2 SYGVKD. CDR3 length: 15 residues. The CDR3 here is CAISEPGQGAVEQYF. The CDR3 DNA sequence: TGTGCCATCAGTGAGCCGGGACAGGGGGCGGTCGAGCAGTACTTC.

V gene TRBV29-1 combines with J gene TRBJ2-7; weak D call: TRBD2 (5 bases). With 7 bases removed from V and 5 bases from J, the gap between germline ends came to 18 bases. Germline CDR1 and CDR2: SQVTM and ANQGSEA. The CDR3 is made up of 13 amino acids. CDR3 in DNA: TGCAGCGGGTTGGAGGCGGACGGGGACGAGCAGTACTTC. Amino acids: CSGLEADGDEQYF.

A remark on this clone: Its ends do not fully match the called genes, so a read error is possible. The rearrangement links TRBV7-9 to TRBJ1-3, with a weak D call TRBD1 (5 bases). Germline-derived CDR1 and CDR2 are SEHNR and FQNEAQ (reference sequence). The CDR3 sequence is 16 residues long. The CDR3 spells CSSSLARQGLGNTIYF. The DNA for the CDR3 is TGTTCCAGCAGCTTAGCTCGGCAGGGACTCGGAAACACCATATATTTT.

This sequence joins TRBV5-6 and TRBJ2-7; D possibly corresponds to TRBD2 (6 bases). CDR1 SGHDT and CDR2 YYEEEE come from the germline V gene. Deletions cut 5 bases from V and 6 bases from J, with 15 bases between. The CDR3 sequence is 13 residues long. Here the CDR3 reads CASRRRGTGEQYF. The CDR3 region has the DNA TGTGCCAGCAGGCGACGGGGGACGGGCGAGCAGTACTTC. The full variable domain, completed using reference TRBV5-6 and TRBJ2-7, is DAGVTQSPTHLIKTRGQQVTLRCSPKSGHDTVSWYQQALGQGPQFIFQYYEEEERQRGNFPDRFSGHQFPNYSSELNVNALLLGDSALYLCASRRRGTGEQYFGPGTRLTVT.

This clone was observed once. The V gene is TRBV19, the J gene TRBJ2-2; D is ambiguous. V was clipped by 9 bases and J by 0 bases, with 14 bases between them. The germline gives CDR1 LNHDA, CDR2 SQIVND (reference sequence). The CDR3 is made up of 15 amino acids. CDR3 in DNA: TGTGCCAGCAACCCCACTGCATCGAACACCGGGGAGCTGTTTTTT. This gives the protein CASNPTASNTGELFF.

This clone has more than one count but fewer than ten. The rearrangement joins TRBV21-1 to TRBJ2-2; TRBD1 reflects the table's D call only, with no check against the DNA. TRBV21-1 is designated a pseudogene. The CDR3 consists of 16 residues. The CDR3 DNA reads TGTGCCAGCAGCATCGGTTTGGACAGAGAAAAGGGGGAGCTGTTTTTT. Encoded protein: CASSIGLDREKGELFF.

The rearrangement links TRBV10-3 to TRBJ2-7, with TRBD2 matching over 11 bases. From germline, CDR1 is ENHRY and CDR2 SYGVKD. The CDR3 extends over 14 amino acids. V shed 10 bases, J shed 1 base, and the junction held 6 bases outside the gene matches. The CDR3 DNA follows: TGTGCCACATCTAGCGGGAGGATGTCCTACGAGCAGTACTTC. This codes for CATSSGRMSYEQYF.

The DNA for the CDR3 is TGTGCCACCGGCGGGGTCCCGGAGACCCAGTACTTC. This sequence encodes CATGGVPETQYF. The chain carries TRBV10-3 and TRBJ2-5, with D possibly being TRBD2 (6 bases). In germline, CDR1 is ENHRY, CDR2 SYGVKD. Trimming shortened V by 10 bases and J by 5 bases, and 14 bases separated the two germline ends. The CDR3 is 12 residues long.

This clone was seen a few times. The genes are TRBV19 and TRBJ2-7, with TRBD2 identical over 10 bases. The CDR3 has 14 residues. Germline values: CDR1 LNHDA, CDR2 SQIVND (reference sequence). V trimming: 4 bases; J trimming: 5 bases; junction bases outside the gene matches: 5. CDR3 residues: CASSRTSGLDEQYF. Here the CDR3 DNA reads TGTGCCAGTAGTAGGACTAGCGGTTTGGACGAGCAGTACTTC.

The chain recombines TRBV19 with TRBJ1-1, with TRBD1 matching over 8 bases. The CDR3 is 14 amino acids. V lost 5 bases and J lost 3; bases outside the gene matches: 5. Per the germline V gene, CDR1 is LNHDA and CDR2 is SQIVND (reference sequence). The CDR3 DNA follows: TGTGCCAGTAGTCCAACAGGGGGGGACACTGAAGCTTTCTTT. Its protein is CASSPTGGDTEAFF.

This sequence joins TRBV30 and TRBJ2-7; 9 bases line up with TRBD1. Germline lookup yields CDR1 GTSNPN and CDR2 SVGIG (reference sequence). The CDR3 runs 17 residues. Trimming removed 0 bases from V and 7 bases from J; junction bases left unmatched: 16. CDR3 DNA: TGTGCCTGGAGTGTAGGGCCGGCGACAGGGGGTAGGGGGGAGCAGTACTTC. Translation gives CAWSVGPATGGRGEQYF.

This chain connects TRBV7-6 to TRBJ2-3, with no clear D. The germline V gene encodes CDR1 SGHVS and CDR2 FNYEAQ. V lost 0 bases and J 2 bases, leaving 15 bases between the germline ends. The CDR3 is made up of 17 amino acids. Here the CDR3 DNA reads TGTGCCAGCAGCTTAGCCCCCGGCAGGCTCGCCACAGATACGCAGTATTTT. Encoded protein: CASSLAPGRLATDTQYF. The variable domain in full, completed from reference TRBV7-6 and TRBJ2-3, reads GAGVSQSPRYKVTKRGQDVALRCDPISGHVSLYWYRQALGQGPEFLTYFNYEAQQDKSGLPNDRFSAERPEGSISTLTIQRTEQRDSAMYRCASSLAPGRLATDTQYFGPGTRLTVL.

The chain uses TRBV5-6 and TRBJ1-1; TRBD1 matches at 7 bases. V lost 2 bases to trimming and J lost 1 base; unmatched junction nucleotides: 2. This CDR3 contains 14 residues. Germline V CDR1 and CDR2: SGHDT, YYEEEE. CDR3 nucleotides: TGTGCCAGCAGCTTACCAGGGGGGAACACTGAAGCTTTCTTT. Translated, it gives CASSLPGGNTEAFF.

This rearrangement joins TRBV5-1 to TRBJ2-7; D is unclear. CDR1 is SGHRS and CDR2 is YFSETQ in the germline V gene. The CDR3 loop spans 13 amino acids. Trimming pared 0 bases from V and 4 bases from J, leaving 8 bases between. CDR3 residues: CASSLESAYEQYF. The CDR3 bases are TGCGCCAGCAGCTTGGAGTCAGCGTACGAGCAGTACTTC.

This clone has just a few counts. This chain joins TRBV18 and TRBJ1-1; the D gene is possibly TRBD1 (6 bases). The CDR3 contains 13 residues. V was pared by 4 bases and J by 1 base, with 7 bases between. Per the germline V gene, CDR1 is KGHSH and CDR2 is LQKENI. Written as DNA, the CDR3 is TGTGCCAGCTCACTGGACAGGAACACTGAAGCTTTCTTT. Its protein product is CASSLDRNTEAFF.

CDR3 residues: CASSGQGYYGYTF. Written as DNA, the CDR3 is TGTGCCAGCAGTGGACAGGGATACTATGGCTACACCTTC. The chain joins TRBV6-1 to TRBJ1-2; 7 bases are a match to TRBD1. This CDR3 has 13 amino acids. V gave up 4 bases and J gave up 3 bases; unmatched junction bases: 2. Per the germline V gene, CDR1 is MNHNS and CDR2 is SASEGT.

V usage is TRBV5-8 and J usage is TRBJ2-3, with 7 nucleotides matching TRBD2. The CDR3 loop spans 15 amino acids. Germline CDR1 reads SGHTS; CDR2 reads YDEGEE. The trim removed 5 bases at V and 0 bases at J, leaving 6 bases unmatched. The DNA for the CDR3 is TGTGCCAGCAGGCGGGACTATCCTAGCACAGATACGCAGTATTTT. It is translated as CASRRDYPSTDTQYF.

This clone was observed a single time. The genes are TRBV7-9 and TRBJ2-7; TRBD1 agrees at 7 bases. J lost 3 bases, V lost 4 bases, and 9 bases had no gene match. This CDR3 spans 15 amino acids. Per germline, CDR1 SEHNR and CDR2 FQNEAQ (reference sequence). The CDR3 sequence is CASSSFGTEVYEQYF. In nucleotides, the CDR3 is TGTGCCAGCAGCTCCTTCGGGACAGAAGTCTACGAGCAGTACTTC.

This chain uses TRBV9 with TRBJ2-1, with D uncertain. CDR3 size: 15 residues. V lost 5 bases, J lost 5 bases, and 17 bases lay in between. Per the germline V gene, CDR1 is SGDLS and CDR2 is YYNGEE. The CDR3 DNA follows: TGTGCCAGCAGTCGCCTCGGTAACTCGGACAATGAGCAGTTCTTC. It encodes CASSRLGNSDNEQFF.

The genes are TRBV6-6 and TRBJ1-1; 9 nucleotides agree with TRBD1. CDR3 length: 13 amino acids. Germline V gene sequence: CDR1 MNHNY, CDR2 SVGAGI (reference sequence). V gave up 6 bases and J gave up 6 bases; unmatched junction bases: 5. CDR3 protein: CASRYGQGPEAFF. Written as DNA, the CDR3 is TGTGCCAGCAGATACGGACAGGGGCCTGAAGCTTTCTTT.

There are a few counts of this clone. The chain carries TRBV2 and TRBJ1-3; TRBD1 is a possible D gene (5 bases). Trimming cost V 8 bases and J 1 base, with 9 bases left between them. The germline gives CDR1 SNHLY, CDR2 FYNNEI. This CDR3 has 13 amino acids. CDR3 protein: CASQGLSGNTIYF. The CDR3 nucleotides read TGTGCCAGCCAGGGTCTTTCTGGAAACACCATATATTTT.

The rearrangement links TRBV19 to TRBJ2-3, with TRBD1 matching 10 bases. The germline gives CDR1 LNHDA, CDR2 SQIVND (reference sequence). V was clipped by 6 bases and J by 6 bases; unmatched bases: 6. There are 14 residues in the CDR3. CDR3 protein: CASSPDRGGDTQYF. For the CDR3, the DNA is TGTGCCAGTAGCCCGGACAGGGGGGGCGATACGCAGTATTTT.

The CDR3 sequence: CASSDSIRGASYEQYF. CDR3 nucleotide sequence: TGTGCCAGCAGTGACTCAATCAGGGGGGCCTCCTACGAGCAGTACTTC. The chain joins TRBV6-4 to TRBJ2-7; a weak D match, TRBD1 (7 bases). Trimming left V 0 bases short and J 0 bases short, with 12 bases between. CDR1 is MRHNA and CDR2 is SNTAGT in the germline V gene. The CDR3 has 16 amino acids.

The CDR3 DNA follows: TGTGCCAGCTCACCGACGCGGCGGTACGAGCAGTACTTC. This codes for CASSPTRRYEQYF. The chain joins TRBV18 to TRBJ2-7; D unresolved. The V gene's germline CDR1 is KGHSH and CDR2 LQKENI. This CDR3 is built from 13 residues. V was trimmed by 3 bases and J by 4 bases, leaving 10 bases between them.

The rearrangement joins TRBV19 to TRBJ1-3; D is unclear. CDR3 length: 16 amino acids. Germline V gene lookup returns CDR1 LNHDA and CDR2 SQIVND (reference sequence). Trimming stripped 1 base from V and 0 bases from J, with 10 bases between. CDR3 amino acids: CASSIGERSSGNTIYF. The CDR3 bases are TGTGCCAGTAGTATAGGGGAGAGAAGCTCTGGAAACACCATATATTTT.

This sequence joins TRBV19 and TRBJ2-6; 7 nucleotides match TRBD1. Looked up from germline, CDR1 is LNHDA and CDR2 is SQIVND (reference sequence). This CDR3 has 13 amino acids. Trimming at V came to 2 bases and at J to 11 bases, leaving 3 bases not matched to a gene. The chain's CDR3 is CASSIFQGDVLTF. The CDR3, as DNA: TGTGCCAGTAGTATATTCCAGGGGGACGTCCTGACTTTC.

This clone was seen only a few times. The DNA for the CDR3 is TGTGCCAGTAGTATGAGCGGGACTGAAGCTTTCTTT. This sequence encodes CASSMSGTEAFF. J is TRBJ1-1 and V is TRBV19; no clear D gene. CDR3 length equals 12 residues. V lost 3 bases and J 5 bases, leaving 7 bases between the germline ends. Germline-derived CDR1 and CDR2 are LNHDA and SQIVND (reference sequence).

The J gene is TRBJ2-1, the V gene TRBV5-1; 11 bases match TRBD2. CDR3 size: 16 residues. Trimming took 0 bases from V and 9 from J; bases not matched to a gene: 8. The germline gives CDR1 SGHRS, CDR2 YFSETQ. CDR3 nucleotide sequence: TGCGCCAGCAGCTTGGCCGGGACTAGCGGTCCCGGTGAGCAGTTCTTC. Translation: CASSLAGTSGPGEQFF.

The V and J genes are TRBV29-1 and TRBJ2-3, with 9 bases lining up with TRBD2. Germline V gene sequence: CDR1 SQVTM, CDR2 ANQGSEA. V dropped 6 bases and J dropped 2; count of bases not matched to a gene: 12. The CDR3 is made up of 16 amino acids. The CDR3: CSVTGISGRPTDTQYF. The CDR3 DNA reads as TGCAGCGTCACGGGGATAAGCGGGAGGCCCACAGATACGCAGTATTTT.